This T cell receptor beta chain was captured in a study of blood T cell repertoires in COVID-19. About the study: Sources were T cells, B-cell-depleted T cells, or PBMCs; the material itself was cDNA or gDNA.

The germline V and J ends were trimmed by 4 bases and 8 bases, with 11 bases remaining between them. Germline assignment: CDR1 KGHSH and CDR2 LQKENI. This CDR3 comprises 12 residues. The count of this clone is one. Produced via immunoSEQ multiplex PCR; TCRdb's table is partial and in-frame only. The top ten clones hold 4.4% of a sample with about 200,000 clones, 80% to 90% of them seen once. Source material: peripheral blood. This TCR came from a man aged 50-59 years with acute or convalescent COVID-19. This chain links TRBV18 with TRBJ1-2; D unclear. CDR3 amino acids: CASSLQDSGYTF. The CDR3 coding sequence is TGTGCCAGCTCACTTCAGGATTCCGGCTACACCTTC.